This TCR beta chain was observed in a study of blood T cell repertoires in COVID-19. Study-wide context: Donors in Cohort 3 who had recovered were those with two negative PCRs, healthcare professional clearance, or resolution of their symptoms. Nucleic acid was either cDNA or gDNA, and it came from T cells, B-cell-depleted T cells, or PBMCs. The United States, Italy and Spain provided the acute and convalescent COVID-19 samples.

Across over 20 US areas, participants ranged in age from roughly 18 to 95 years. The repertoire was sequenced with immunoSEQ multiplex PCR; TCRdb's copy has only in-frame clones and lacks some. The sample has about 170,000 clones; less than 80% are singletons. The sample comprised PBMCs or T cells enriched from blood (not recorded which). This sequence originates from a woman between 65 and 79 years old in a cohort exposed to, infected with or recovered from COVID-19 (not recorded which).

This chain's CDR3 is CASSPGATDTQYF. For the CDR3, the DNA is TGTGCCAGCAGTCCAGGGGCGACAGATACGCAGTATTTT. This rearrangement joins TRBV28 to TRBJ2-3, with a possible D match to TRBD1 (6 bases). The germline V and J ends were trimmed by 5 bases and 3 bases, with 9 bases remaining between them. The CDR3 totals 13 residues. CDR1 is MDHEN and CDR2 is SYDVKM in the germline V gene.